These T cell receptor beta chains were read from a single sample in a study of shared clonotypes between healthy human individuals. The repertoire was sequenced with immunoSEQ multiplex PCR; TCRdb's copy has only in-frame clones and lacks some. The data show approximately 2,000,000 clones, with just over 90% seen just once and more than 1.5% held by the top ten. The sequencing input was naive CD8+ T cells from PBMCs. The origin of the receptors is a man aged 18 to 30 in good health. Some clones in this sample may be carry-over from other donors' samples. Each CDR3 is given with its conserved first and last residue. A D gene is named only where the DNA matches it firmly. A clone size is listed for some rows: how often the clone was seen (once, few, many), or a class if it is expanded.

15,-,TRBV5-6,TRBJ2-7,TRBD1,TGTGCCAGCAGCGAGACCGGGACAGAGTACTACGAGCAGTACTTC,CASSETGTEYYEQYF
13,once,TRBV27,TRBJ1-2,-,TGTGCCAGCAGTTTCGCGGCCAGGGCTGGCTACACCTTC,CASSFAARAGYTF
12,-,TRBV7-9,TRBJ1-6,-,TGTGCCAGCAGCTTCGGGGAATCACCCCTCCACTTT,CASSFGESPLHF
14,-,TRBV27,TRBJ2-7,-,TGTGCCAGCAGTACCCCCGGGAATGCCTACGAGCAGTACTTC,CASSTPGNAYEQYF
15,-,TRBV28,TRBJ1-2,-,TGTGCCAGCAGAAAACAAGGGGAGGGAGTCGATGGCTACACCTTC,CASRKQGEGVDGYTF
13,-,TRBV29-1,TRBJ2-7,TRBD2,TGCAGCGGTAGCGGGGGGCTATCCTACGAGCAGTACTTC,CSGSGGLSYEQYF
15,few,TRBV27,TRBJ2-1,-,TGTGCCAGCAGTTTACGGGGGAGCTCCTACAATGAGCAGTTCTTC,CASSLRGSSYNEQFF
16,-,TRBV4-1,TRBJ2-7,TRBD2,TGCGCCAGCAGCCAAGATGGGCCTAGCGGGTGGTACGAGCAGTACTTC,CASSQDGPSGWYEQYF
14,-,TRBV9,TRBJ1-2,-,TGTGCCAGCAGCTCCCACGGGGTCTCGGATGGCTACACCTTC,CASSSHGVSDGYTF
15,-,TRBV5-1,TRBJ1-2,TRBD1,TGCGCCAGCAGCTTGACAGGGGGAGGCAACTATGGCTACACCTTC,CASSLTGGGNYGYTF
16,-,TRBV7-2,TRBJ2-1,TRBD2,TGTGCCAGCAGATCCGGGACTAGCGGGAGTCTGAATGAGCAGTTCTTC,CASRSGTSGSLNEQFF
15,-,TRBV5-1,TRBJ2-7,-,TGCGCCAGCAGCCCGGGGTTCGGGGGCCGCTACGAGCAGTACTTC,CASSPGFGGRYEQYF
16,-,TRBV27,TRBJ2-7,TRBD1,TGTGCCAGCAGTTTTATCGCGACAGGGAGTTCCTACGAGCAGTACTTC,CASSFIATGSSYEQYF
14,-,TRBV5-6,TRBJ2-7,-,TGTGCCAGCAGCTTTTCCCAGGGGACCTACGAGCAGTACTTC,CASSFSQGTYEQYF
13,-,TRBV28,TRBJ2-7,-,TGTGCCAGTGAGGGGGGACAGCTCTACGAGCAGTACTTC,CASEGGQLYEQYF
14,-,TRBV5-1,TRBJ2-7,-,TGCGCCAGCAGCTTGGATATCCTACCCGCCGAGCAGTACTTC,CASSLDILPAEQYF
15,once,TRBV2,TRBJ2-3,TRBD2,TGTGCCAGCAGTGGTCTGGCGGGAGAACTCGAGGGGCAGTATTTT,CASSGLAGELEGQYF
15,-,TRBV19,TRBJ2-3,-,TGTGCCAGTAGTATACGCCGGGACCCCACAGATACGCAGTATTTT,CASSIRRDPTDTQYF
14,-,TRBV7-2,TRBJ2-7,-,TGTGCCAGCAGTGTTTCAGTGACCTCCTACGAGCAGTACTTC,CASSVSVTSYEQYF
16,-,TRBV27,TRBJ2-7,TRBD2,TGTGCCAGCAGTAAATTAGCGGGAGGAAGCTCCTACGAGCAGTACTTC,CASSKLAGGSSYEQYF
13,-,TRBV30,TRBJ1-1,-,TGTGCCTGGAAAAAGACAGTGAACACTGAAGCTTTCTTT,CAWKKTVNTEAFF
13,-,TRBV7-9,TRBJ2-5,-,TGTGCCAGCAGCTTAGTAGGCGGGGAGACCCAGTACTTC,CASSLVGGETQYF
15,-,TRBV5-6,TRBJ2-3,-,TGTGCCAGCAGCTTGGCCGGCGGAAGCACAGATACGCAGTATTTT,CASSLAGGSTDTQYF
16,-,TRBV9,TRBJ2-7,-,TGTGCCAGCAGCGTAGCAACCAGGGGGGCCGGTTTCGAGCAGTACTTC,CASSVATRGAGFEQYF
16,once,TRBV2,TRBJ2-7,-,TGTGCCAGCACAACCCGAAAGACAGAAAGCTCCTACGAGCAGTACTTC,CASTTRKTESSYEQYF
14,-,TRBV27,TRBJ1-1,-,TGTGCCAGCAAACTGACAAGGGCGAACACTGAAGCTTTCTTT,CASKLTRANTEAFF
14,-,TRBV7-4,TRBJ1-2,-,TGTGCCAGCAACTACCGCGGGATCGCGGATGGCTACACCTTC,CASNYRGIADGYTF